This T cell receptor (beta chain) is drawn from a study of neoadjuvant nivolumab and ipilimumab in lung cancer. General observations from the study: Compared with tumor-adjacent uninvolved lung, resected tumors showed greater richness and clonality. Only two of four nivolumab-treated tumors gained richness and clonality by surgery. Pretherapy blood TCR richness correlated positively with resected tumor richness.

A few counts support this clone. The antigen is not known. The data were produced by immunoSEQ multiplex PCR, yet TCRdb's version contains in-frame clones alone and is incomplete. This sample has about 38,000 clones; about 91% occur once, and the top ten carry approximately 3.5%. This clonotype was sampled from an adult with non-small cell lung cancer. Source: peripheral blood, taken before neoadjuvant nivolumab, alone or with ipilimumab.

This chain's CDR3 is CASSPSPVSYEQYF. The CDR3 nucleotides are TGTGCCAGTAGTCCGTCCCCGGTCTCCTACGAGCAGTACTTC. The chain joins TRBV19 to TRBJ2-7; no clear D. V lost 5 bases and J 0 bases, leaving 11 bases between the germline ends. The CDR3 is 14 residues long. Germline CDR1 LNHDA, CDR2 SQIVND (reference sequence).